This is a list of T cell receptor beta chains from one sample in a study of human thymus T cells. Using immunoSEQ multiplex PCR, the repertoire was profiled, and TCRdb retains in-frame clones only, with some absent. This table has tens of thousands of clones, around 95% appearing once. Specimen: thymus tissue. The source is a girl under three years old with a congenital heart defect but otherwise immunologically healthy. Both conserved end residues are part of each CDR3. A D gene is named only where the DNA matches it firmly. Only some rows state a clone size, as once, few, many or a class for expanded clones.

D | J | V | size | DNA | CDR3
TRBD2 | TRBJ2-7 | TRBV4-1 | . | TGCGCCAGCAGCCAAGAGGCGGGCGGCCTAGCGGGTTCTTACGAGCAGTACTTC | CASSQEAGGLAGSYEQYF
. | TRBJ2-3 | TRBV7-2 | . | TGTGCCAGCAGCCCCCCAGCCAGCGGGCCCAGCACAGATACGCAGTATTTT | CASSPPASGPSTDTQYF
TRBD2 | TRBJ2-7 | TRBV2 | . | TGTGCCCCTAGGTGGCTAGCGGGTATTAGCTCCTACGAGCAGTACTTC | CAPRWLAGISSYEQYF
TRBD2 | TRBJ2-1 | TRBV6-6 | . | TGTGCCAGCAGTTACTCCGGCCTAGCGGCGAGGGAGCAGTTCTTC | CASSYSGLAAREQFF
. | TRBJ2-1 | TRBV29-1 | . | TGCAGCGTTGAACATGCCTCCTACAATGAGCAGTTCTTC | CSVEHASYNEQFF
. | TRBJ1-1 | TRBV11-2 | . | TGTGCCAGCAGCGCCGCGGGGGGGAACACTGAAGCTTTCTTT | CASSAAGGNTEAFF
. | TRBJ1-1 | TRBV19 | . | TGTGCCAGTAGTCGGGCCGGACGGACCACTGAAGCTTTCTTT | CASSRAGRTTEAFF
. | TRBJ1-1 | TRBV4-1 | . | TGCGCCCCCTCGGTCGCTGGTTTCTTT | CAPSVAGFF
TRBD2 | TRBJ2-3 | TRBV5-6 | . | TGTGCCAGCAGCTTGAGGGCTAGCGGGAGGCCCAGCACAGATACGCAGTATTTT | CASSLRASGRPSTDTQYF
TRBD2 | TRBJ2-1 | TRBV27 | . | TGTGCCAGCACACTACGACTAGCGGGGAGTTGGAGGAGCTACAATGAGCAGTTCTTC | CASTLRLAGSWRSYNEQFF
. | TRBJ2-2 | TRBV11-2 | . | TGTGCCAGCAGGAACCGGGACTCTCTCACCGGGGAGCTGTTTTTT | CASRNRDSLTGELFF
TRBD1 | TRBJ2-6 | TRBV10-2 | . | TGCGCCAGCATGGACAGGTGGCCAGGAGGAGCCAACGTCCTGACTTTC | CASMDRWPGGANVLTF
TRBD2 | TRBJ2-3 | TRBV19 | . | TGTGCCAGTAGTATCTATGGATCTAGCGGGAGGGCATGCACAGATACGCAGTATTTT | CASSIYGSSGRACTDTQYF
. | TRBJ2-7 | TRBV11-2 | once | TGTGCCAGCAGCTTAGGGGTTAGGGGGGAGGCCTCCTACGAGCAGTACTTC | CASSLGVRGEASYEQYF
. | TRBJ1-1 | TRBV5-6 | . | TGTGCCAGCAGCCACGTCAAGGGACGGTATGAAGCTTTCTTT | CASSHVKGRYEAFF
. | TRBJ1-1 | TRBV18 | . | TGTGCCAGCTCACCAGTGGGGGGGAACACTGAAGCTTTCTTT | CASSPVGGNTEAFF
. | TRBJ1-1 | TRBV9 | . | TGTGCCAGCAGCTCATCGGCAGGGCCGAACACTGAAGCTTTCTTT | CASSSSAGPNTEAFF
TRBD1 | TRBJ2-3 | TRBV14 | . | TGTGCCAGCAGCCAAGGAGGGACAGGGGGCAGAGATACGCAGTATTTT | CASSQGGTGGRDTQYF
. | TRBJ1-2 | TRBV6-5 | few | TGTGCCAGCAGTTATTCCCCCGGGGGCGGGTATGGCTACACCTTC | CASSYSPGGGYGYTF
TRBD1 | TRBJ1-2 | TRBV11-2 | . | TGTGCCAGCAGCCCCAAGGACAGGCCCTATGGCTACACCTTC | CASSPKDRPYGYTF
. | TRBJ2-3 | TRBV21-1 | . | TGTGCCAGCAGCACCCCTAGCGGTAGCACAGATACGCAGTATTTT | CASSTPSGSTDTQYF
TRBD2 | TRBJ2-7 | TRBV7-9 | . | TGTGCCAGCAGCTTAGGGGGAGGGACTAGCGGGTCCTACGAGCAGTACTTC | CASSLGGGTSGSYEQYF
. | TRBJ2-1 | TRBV2 | . | TGTGCCAGCAGTGTCTTCAAGCGCGATGAGCAGTTCTTC | CASSVFKRDEQFF
. | TRBJ2-5 | TRBV14 | . | TGTGCCAGCAGCCAAGACTCTGGGGGAGGCTCGCAGTACTTC | CASSQDSGGGSQYF
. | TRBJ2-3 | TRBV12-5 | . | TGTGCTAGTGGTTTGGTAATCGAAGCGTCTCAGTATACGCAGTATTTT | CASGLVIEASQYTQYF
. | TRBJ2-7 | TRBV5-1 | . | TGCGCCAGCAGCTTTGGTGGAGTAGGGGAGCAGTACTTC | CASSFGGVGEQYF
. | TRBJ2-5 | TRBV6-5 | . | TGTGCCAGCAGTCTGACGAGGGAGACCCAGTACTTC | CASSLTRETQYF
. | TRBJ2-7 | TRBV11-1 | . | TGTGCCAGCAGCTACGACAGACTAGCCTACGAGCAGTACTTC | CASSYDRLAYEQYF
. | TRBJ2-2 | TRBV5-1 | . | TGCGCCAGCAGCCCGGACAACAGGATCAGCCGGGAGCTGTTTTTT | CASSPDNRISRELFF
TRBD1 | TRBJ1-1 | TRBV18 | . | TGTGCCAGCTCAGGAACAGGGGCTCGCGCTTTCTTT | CASSGTGARAFF
. | TRBJ2-5 | TRBV9 | . | TGTGCCAGCAGCGTTGGTGCAGGGACCCTCCAAGAGACCCAGTACTTC | CASSVGAGTLQETQYF
. | TRBJ2-7 | TRBV6-6 | . | TGTGCCAGCAGTCTACGGGAACTCGAGTACGAGCAGTACTTC | CASSLRELEYEQYF
. | TRBJ2-1 | TRBV5-6 | . | TGTGCCAGCAGCCGCCGGGGAAGGGAGCAGTTCTTC | CASSRRGREQFF
. | TRBJ2-1 | TRBV28 | . | TGTGCCAGCAGTTTATCTCCAGAAGGGTACAACAATGAGCAGTTCTTC | CASSLSPEGYNNEQFF
TRBD1 | TRBJ1-1 | TRBV9 | . | TGTGCCAGCAGCGTAACAGGGGTAAACACTGAAGCTTTCTTT | CASSVTGVNTEAFF
. | TRBJ2-5 | TRBV18 | . | TGTGCCAGCTCACCCCCCACAAGGACGGGAGTTGGAGAGACCCAGTACTTC | CASSPPTRTGVGETQYF
TRBD1 | TRBJ2-1 | TRBV5-5 | . | TGTGCCAGCAGTCGTGTACCCCGGGACAGATACAATGAGCAGTTCTTC | CASSRVPRDRYNEQFF
. | TRBJ2-2 | TRBV12-5 | once | TGTGCTAGTGGTTTGGAGGGATTTGGCGGGGAGCTGTTTTTT | CASGLEGFGGELFF
. | TRBJ1-2 | TRBV4-1 | . | TGCGCCAGCAGCCAAGATCGACAGGACTATGGCTACACCTTC | CASSQDRQDYGYTF
TRBD2 | TRBJ2-1 | TRBV4-1 | . | TGCGCCAGCAGCCAAGATCGCGCGGGAGGGCCAAATGAGCAGTTCTTC | CASSQDRAGGPNEQFF
TRBD1 | TRBJ2-7 | TRBV14 | . | TGTGCCAGCAGCCAGAGACCCAAGAGAAACAGGGGCCAAGGGGTCTACGAGCAGTACTTC | CASSQRPKRNRGQGVYEQYF
TRBD2 | TRBJ2-1 | TRBV7-2 | . | TGTGCCAGCAGCTTACTCATCTGGACTAGCGGGAATGAGCAGTTCTTC | CASSLLIWTSGNEQFF
TRBD1 | TRBJ2-2 | TRBV27 | . | TGTGCCAGCAGTCCGGACAGGGAGGACACCGGGGAGCTGTTTTTT | CASSPDREDTGELFF
. | TRBJ2-1 | TRBV5-6 | . | TGTGCCAGCAGCTTCCGGACGTCTCGCGATGAGCAGTTCTTC | CASSFRTSRDEQFF
. | TRBJ2-4 | TRBV7-3 | . | TGTGCCTCCAAATTGAGAGTGTACATTCAGTACTTC | CASKLRVYIQYF
. | TRBJ2-7 | TRBV11-2 | . | TGTGCCAGCAGCTTAAGGGCGGGGCCAAACGAGACAGGGTCCTACGAGCAGTACTTC | CASSLRAGPNETGSYEQYF
TRBD2 | TRBJ2-7 | TRBV7-8 | . | TGTGCCAGCAGGTCCACCGGGACTAGCGGATACGAGCAGTACTTC | CASRSTGTSGYEQYF
. | TRBJ1-4 | TRBV7-9 | once | TGTGCCAGCAGCTTAGAGGCAGCGATTGAGGGAAAACTGTTTTTT | CASSLEAAIEGKLFF
TRBD1 | TRBJ2-2 | TRBV5-1 | . | TGCGCCAGCAAAGAGGACAGGGGGCTAACCGGGGAGCTGTTTTTT | CASKEDRGLTGELFF
TRBD1 | TRBJ2-1 | TRBV5-1 | . | TGCGCCAGCAGCTTGGCCCCCAGACAGGGGAACCGAGTAGGGCGCTCCTACAATGAGCAGTTCTTC | CASSLAPRQGNRVGRSYNEQFF
TRBD2 | TRBJ2-2 | TRBV9 | . | TGTGCCAGCAGCGTACTAGCGGGAGGGGGTGCCGGGGAGCTGTTTTTT | CASSVLAGGGAGELFF
TRBD1 | TRBJ2-1 | TRBV10-1 | . | TGCGCCAGCAGTGTTTCCGGGACAGGGGCGGCCCGGGGTGAGCAGTTCTTC | CASSVSGTGAARGEQFF
TRBD1 | TRBJ1-3 | TRBV28 | . | TGTGCCAGCAGTTTGGGTCCCGTCCGACAGGGTCCCTGGACCATATATTTT | CASSLGPVRQGPWTIYF
. | TRBJ2-4 | TRBV5-6 | once | TGTGCCAGCAGCTTGGGACAGGCGGGACTACTAGCCAAAAACATTCAGTACTTC | CASSLGQAGLLAKNIQYF
. | TRBJ1-1 | TRBV19 | once | TGTGCCAGTAGTCCAGCGAACACTGAAGCTTTCTTT | CASSPANTEAFF
. | TRBJ1-1 | TRBV2 | . | TGTGCCAGCAGTGAAAAAGAAAAGTCCGGGACGGTGAACACTGAAGCTTTCTTT | CASSEKEKSGTVNTEAFF
. | TRBJ1-1 | TRBV25-1 | . | TGTGCCAGCAGTGAAAAGGGTACGCCTGAAGCTTTCTTT | CASSEKGTPEAFF